The 23 T cell receptor beta chains reported below all come from one sample, sequenced in a study of CD8 T cells in ankylosing spondylitis. Each CDR3 protein gets one entry after TCRdb re-called the 5' RACE reads with MiXCR. The table shows roughly 180,000 distinct CDR3 sequences, with approximately 10% occurring only once. The specimen was blood, either unsorted or a sorted T cell fraction (not recorded which). Source of these receptors: a female donor with ankylosing spondylitis or in good health (not recorded which).

This clonotype came up a few times. In nucleotides, the CDR3 is TGTGCCAGCAGCTTGGTCAGGGGAAGCACCGGGGAGCTGTTTTTT. The encoded protein is CASSLVRGSTGELFF. This chain connects TRBV5-6 to TRBJ2-2, with D possibly matching TRBD1 (6 bases). CDR3 length: 15 amino acids. Germline-derived CDR1 and CDR2 are SGHDT and YYEEEE. V lost 0 bases and J lost 4, with 10 bases in between.

This clonotype was counted ten times or more. The chain joins TRBV3-1 to TRBJ1-2; tentative D call: TRBD1 (6 bases). Per the germline V gene, CDR1 is LGHDT and CDR2 is YNNKEL (reference sequence). The CDR3 extends over 15 amino acids. Trimming removed 4 bases from V and 4 bases from J, with 16 bases in between. As DNA, the CDR3 is TGTGCCAGCAGCCGACGCCTCAGGGGTCCCTATGGCTACACCTTC. It specifies CASSRRLRGPYGYTF. Full variable domain (rest looked up from reference TRBV3-1 and TRBJ1-2): DTAVSQTPKYLVTQMGNDKSIKCEQNLGHDTMYWYKQDSKKFLKIMFSYNNKELIINETVPNRFSPKSPDKAHLNLHINSLELGDSAVYFCASSRRLRGPYGYTFGSGTRLTVV.

The rearrangement joins TRBV10-3 to TRBJ2-3, with TRBD2 as a possible D gene (6 bases). V lost 0 bases and J lost 2, with 12 bases in between. This CDR3 contains 16 residues. Germline V lookup: CDR1 ENHRY, CDR2 SYGVKD. CDR3 nucleotides: TGTGCCATCAGTGAGTCGACCCGGGAGAACACAGATACGCAGTATTTT. The encoded protein is CAISESTRENTDTQYF.

V is TRBV14 and J is TRBJ2-7, with D uncertain. With 4 bases removed from V and 0 bases from J, the gap between germline ends came to 13 bases. The CDR3 loop spans 15 amino acids. CDR1 SGHDN and CDR2 FVKESK come from the germline V gene. DNA for the CDR3: TGTGCCAGCAGCCTGCTGGTGGGTAGCTCCTACGAGCAGTACTTC. It is translated as CASSLLVGSSYEQYF.

This clonotype was detected ten times or more. V and J are TRBV27 and TRBJ2-4; the match to TRBD1 covers 7 bases. The germline V gene has CDR1 MNHEY and CDR2 SMNVEV (reference sequence). V shed 3 bases, J shed 7 bases, and the junction held 3 bases outside the gene matches. CDR3 size: 13 residues. The DNA for the CDR3 is TGTGCCAGCAGTTTTGACAGGGAGAACATTCAGTACTTC. This codes for CASSFDRENIQYF.

This clonotype was seen only a few times. The chain employs TRBV6-1 and TRBJ2-7; perhaps TRBD1 as D (6 bases). The CDR3 contains 12 residues. The V end lost 7 bases, the J end lost 1 base, and 8 bases lay between the germline ends. Germline assignment: CDR1 MNHNS and CDR2 SASEGT. CDR3 nucleotides: TGTGCCAGCACCAGGGGTTCCTACGAGCAGTACTTC. This sequence encodes CASTRGSYEQYF.

This clonotype was recorded many times. The gene calls are TRBV20-1 and TRBJ2-2, with 11 nucleotides matching TRBD2. The CDR3 has 18 residues. After removal of 0 bases from V and 2 bases from J, the junction contained 8 bases not matched to a gene. The germline V gene encodes CDR1 DFQATT and CDR2 SNEGSKA (reference sequence). For the CDR3, the DNA is TGCAGTGCTAGAGATTGGCTAGCGGGAGGACTAAACACCGGGGAGCTGTTTTTT. Its translation is CSARDWLAGGLNTGELFF.

This clonotype appeared a few times. The chain carries TRBV7-9 and TRBJ2-7, with D perhaps matching TRBD2 (5 bases). The V and J ends lost 5 bases and 6 bases respectively, with 14 bases between them. Germline CDR1 and CDR2: SEHNR and FQNEAQ (reference sequence). This CDR3 is built from 13 residues. The CDR3: CASSPRASGEQYF. CDR3 bases: TGTGCCAGCAGCCCGAGGGCGAGCGGCGAGCAGTACTTC.

This clonotype was found a few times. V is TRBV4-1 and J is TRBJ2-7; D is undetermined. Trimming took off 1 base at V and 6 bases at J, with 7 bases between the two ends. Germline V gene lookup returns CDR1 MGHRA and CDR2 YSYEKL. There are 12 residues in the CDR3. Here the CDR3 DNA reads TGCGCCAGCAGCCAAGGTCGGGTCGAGCAGTACTTC. Amino acid sequence: CASSQGRVEQYF.

This chain uses TRBV6-1 with TRBJ2-2; tentatively, D is TRBD2 (6 bases). This CDR3 contains 14 residues. Deletions cut 6 bases from V and 6 bases from J, with 14 bases between. The germline gives CDR1 MNHNS, CDR2 SASEGT. The CDR3 loop reads CASRAGHKPGELFF. The DNA for the CDR3 is TGTGCCAGCAGAGCGGGCCATAAGCCCGGGGAGCTGTTTTTT.

This clonotype was observed many times. The chain links TRBV4-3 to TRBJ2-1; tentative D call: TRBD2 (5 bases). The CDR3 spans 17 residues. Trimming cost V 0 bases and J 3 bases, with 15 bases left between them. The germline V gene has CDR1 LGHNA and CDR2 YSLEER. CDR3 DNA sequence: TGCGCCAGCAGCCAAGATGGTTCTGGAGGACTCTACAATGAGCAGTTCTTC. This codes for CASSQDGSGGLYNEQFF.

The table lists this clonotype with a few counts. The chain uses TRBV5-6 and TRBJ2-1; D ambiguous. There are 15 residues in the CDR3. Per germline, CDR1 SGHDT and CDR2 YYEEEE. Trimming pared 3 bases from V and 1 base from J, leaving 11 bases between. The CDR3: CASSYEAPSYNEQFF. The CDR3 region has the DNA TGTGCCAGCAGCTATGAGGCTCCTTCCTACAATGAGCAGTTCTTC. Complete variable domain (other parts from reference TRBV5-6 and TRBJ2-1): DAGVTQSPTHLIKTRGQQVTLRCSPKSGHDTVSWYQQALGQGPQFIFQYYEEEERQRGNFPDRFSGHQFPNYSSELNVNALLLGDSALYLCASSYEAPSYNEQFFGPGTRLTVL.

Here the CDR3 DNA reads TGCGCCAGCAGCCCTGGGACTAGCGACTACAATGAGCAGTTCTTC. Translation gives CASSPGTSDYNEQFF. The rearrangement uses TRBV5-1 and TRBJ2-1, with 10 bases identical to TRBD2. J lost 3 bases, V lost 4 bases, and 4 bases had no gene match. Germline lookup yields CDR1 SGHRS and CDR2 YFSETQ. The CDR3 has 15 residues.

This clonotype turned up a few times. The CDR3 is CASSADSSEAFF. DNA for the CDR3: TGTGCCAGCAGTGCGGACAGCTCTGAAGCTTTCTTT. This chain uses TRBV12-3 or TRBV12-4 with TRBJ1-1; D might be TRBD1 (6 bases). This CDR3 has 12 amino acids. Trimming left V 5 bases short and J 6 bases short, with 10 bases between.

The chain links TRBV13 to TRBJ2-2; 8 nucleotides align to TRBD1. Germline-derived CDR1 and CDR2 are PRHDT and FYEKMQ (reference sequence). The ends lost 4 bases at V and 6 bases at J; junction bases unmatched: 7. CDR3 length: 15 residues. The CDR3: CASSSTGVKPGELFF. The CDR3 bases are TGTGCCAGCAGCTCGACAGGGGTAAAGCCCGGGGAGCTGTTTTTT. The full variable domain, completed using reference TRBV13 and TRBJ2-2, is AAGVIQSPRHLIKEKRETATLKCYPIPRHDTVYWYQQGPGQDPQFLISFYEKMQSDKGSIPDRFSAQQFSDYHSELNMSSLELGDSALYFCASSSTGVKPGELFFGEGSRLTVL.

The chain joins TRBV18 to TRBJ2-2, with a tentative D call TRBD1 (5 bases). This CDR3 region has 15 residues. The germline V and J ends were trimmed by 0 bases and 4 bases, with 9 bases remaining between them. In germline, CDR1 is KGHSH, CDR2 LQKENI. CDR3 nucleotides: TGTGCCAGCTCACCACCGGATGACAGCACCGGGGAGCTGTTTTTT. Translating gives CASSPPDDSTGELFF.

The rearrangement joins TRBV3-1 to TRBJ2-3; D possibly corresponds to TRBD2 (6 bases). The V end was cut by 5 bases, the J end by 5 bases, with 14 bases between. CDR3 length equals 14 residues. The V gene's germline CDR1 is LGHDT and CDR2 YNNKEL (reference sequence). CDR3 in amino acids: CASSDSGPRDTQYF. In DNA, the CDR3 is TGTGCCAGCAGCGACAGCGGGCCCCGAGATACGCAGTATTTT.

This clonotype was picked up a small number of times. V gene TRBV12-3 or TRBV12-4 combines with J gene TRBJ1-2; the D gene is possibly TRBD1 (5 bases). V was shortened by 9 bases and J by 4 bases, with 9 bases between the two germline ends. The CDR3 has 11 amino acids. CDR3 DNA: TGTGCCAGTCGGGGCCCCTATGGCTACACCTTC. It codes for CASRGPYGYTF.

Comment on this clonotype: A much bigger clone sits one base away, suggesting this may be a read error. The gene calls are TRBV5-6 and TRBJ2-7; 11 bases are a match to TRBD1. The CDR3 covers 15 residues. J gave up 3 bases and V 8 bases, and 10 bases lay outside the gene matches. Germline values: CDR1 SGHDT, CDR2 YYEEEE. The chain's CDR3 is CARSQGQGVVYEQYF. Written as DNA, the CDR3 is TGTGCCAGAAGCCAGGGACAGGGGGTCGTCTACGAGCAGTACTTC.

This clonotype was found many times. The CDR3 DNA reads TGTGCCAGCAGCTTAGACGAGGGAGTTTGGGGAGCCACGCAAGAGACCCAGTACTTC. It encodes CASSLDEGVWGATQETQYF. J is TRBJ2-5 and V is TRBV11-1; D perhaps matches TRBD2 (5 bases). Trimming shortened V by 1 base and J by 2 bases, and 23 bases separated the two germline ends. Germline-derived CDR1 and CDR2 are SGHAT and FQDESV (reference sequence). The CDR3 contains 19 residues.

The chain is built from TRBV12-3 or TRBV12-4 and TRBJ2-5; 7 bases agree with TRBD1. The CDR3 contains 17 residues. The ends lost 4 bases at V and 0 bases at J; junction bases unmatched: 11. CDR3 coding DNA: TGTGCCAGCAGTTCTTCTCCGGGACAGCCGTACCAAGAGACCCAGTACTTC. This encodes CASSSSPGQPYQETQYF.

Many counts were recorded for this clonotype. The chain links TRBV29-1 to TRBJ1-2; weak D call: TRBD1 (5 bases). The CDR3 loop spans 12 amino acids. Trimming removed 4 bases from V and 3 bases from J, with 9 bases in between. The germline gives CDR1 SQVTM, CDR2 ANQGSEA. CDR3 coding DNA: TGCAGCGTTGGGGGCTTGGACTATGGCTACACCTTC. It codes for CSVGGLDYGYTF.

This clonotype was recorded many times. The rearrangement links TRBV7-8 to TRBJ2-1, with D unresolved. CDR1 is SGHVS and CDR2 is FQNEAQ in the germline V gene. The V end lost 1 base, the J end lost 2 bases, and 6 bases lay between the germline ends. The CDR3 has 14 amino acids. CDR3: CASSLGKAYNEQFF. The CDR3 DNA reads TGTGCCAGCAGCTTAGGCAAAGCCTACAATGAGCAGTTCTTC. Filled out from reference TRBV7-8 and TRBJ2-1, the complete variable domain reads GAGVSQSPRYKVAKRGQDVALRCDPISGHVSLFWYQQALGQGPEFLTYFQNEAQLDKSGLPSDRFFAERPEGSVSTLKIQRTQQEDSAVYLCASSLGKAYNEQFFGPGTRLTVL.